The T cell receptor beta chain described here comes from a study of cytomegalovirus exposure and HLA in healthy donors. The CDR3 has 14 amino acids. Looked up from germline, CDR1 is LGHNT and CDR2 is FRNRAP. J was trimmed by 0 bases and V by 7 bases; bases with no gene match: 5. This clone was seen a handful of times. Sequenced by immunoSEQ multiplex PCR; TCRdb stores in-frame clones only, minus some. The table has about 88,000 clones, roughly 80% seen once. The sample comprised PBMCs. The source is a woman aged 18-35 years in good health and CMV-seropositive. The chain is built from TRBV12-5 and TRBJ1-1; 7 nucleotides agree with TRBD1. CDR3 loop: CASEPGTVNTEAFF. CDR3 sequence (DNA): TGTGCTAGTGAACCCGGGACAGTGAACACTGAAGCTTTCTTT.